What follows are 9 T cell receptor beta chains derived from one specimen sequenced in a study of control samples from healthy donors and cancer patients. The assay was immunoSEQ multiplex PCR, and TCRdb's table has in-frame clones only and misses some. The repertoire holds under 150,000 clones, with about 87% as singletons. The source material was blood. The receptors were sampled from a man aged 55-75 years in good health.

The CDR3: CASSQDKYRETHYGYTF. CDR3 sequence (DNA): TGCGCCAGCAGTCAGGATAAGTACAGGGAGACTCACTATGGCTACACCTTC. The chain links TRBV23-1 to TRBJ1-2; the D gene is possibly TRBD1 (6 bases). TRBV23-1 is flagged as an ORF with uncertain function. V lost 3 bases, J lost 3 bases, and 20 bases lay in between. This CDR3 has 17 residues.

The CDR3 loop reads CASSPERGGSTDTQYF. CDR3 nucleotides: TGTGCCAGCAGCCCCGAGCGGGGCGGCTCCACAGATACGCAGTATTTT. This sequence joins TRBV7-2 and TRBJ2-3; 7 bases match TRBD2. Looked up from germline, CDR1 is SGHTA and CDR2 is FQGNSA. CDR3 size: 16 residues. Trimming took 5 bases from V and 2 from J; bases not matched to a gene: 10.

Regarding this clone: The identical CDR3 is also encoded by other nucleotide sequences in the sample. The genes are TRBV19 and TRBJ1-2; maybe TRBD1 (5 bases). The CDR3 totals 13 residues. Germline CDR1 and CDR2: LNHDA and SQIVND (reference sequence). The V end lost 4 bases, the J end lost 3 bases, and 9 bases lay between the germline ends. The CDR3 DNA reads TGTGCCAGTAGTAGGGACGGCTACTATGGCTACACCTTC. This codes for CASSRDGYYGYTF.

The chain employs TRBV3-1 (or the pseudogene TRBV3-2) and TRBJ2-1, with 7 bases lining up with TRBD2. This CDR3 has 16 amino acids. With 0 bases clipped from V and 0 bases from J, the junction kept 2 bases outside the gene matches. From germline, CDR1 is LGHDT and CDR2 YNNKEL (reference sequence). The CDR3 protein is CASSQDSGGSYNEQFF. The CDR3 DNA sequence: TGTGCCAGCAGCCAAGATTCGGGAGGCTCCTACAATGAGCAGTTCTTC.

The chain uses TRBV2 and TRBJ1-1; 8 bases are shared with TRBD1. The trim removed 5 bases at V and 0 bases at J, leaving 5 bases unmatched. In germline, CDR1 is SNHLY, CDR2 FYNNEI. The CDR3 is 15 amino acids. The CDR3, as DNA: TGTGCCAGCAGTAAAATGGGACAGGTGAACACTGAAGCTTTCTTT. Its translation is CASSKMGQVNTEAFF.

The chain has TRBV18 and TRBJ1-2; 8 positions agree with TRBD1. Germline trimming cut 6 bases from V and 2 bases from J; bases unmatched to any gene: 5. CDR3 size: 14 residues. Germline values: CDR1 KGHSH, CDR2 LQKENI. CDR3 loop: CASSLGQGNYGYTF. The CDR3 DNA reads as TGTGCCAGCTCTCTCGGACAGGGAAACTATGGCTACACCTTC. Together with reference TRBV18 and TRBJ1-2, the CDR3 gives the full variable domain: NAGVMQNPRHLVRRRGQEARLRCSPMKGHSHVYWYRQLPEEGLKFMVYLQKENIIDESGMPKERFSAEFPKEGPSILRIQQVVRGDSAAYFCASSLGQGNYGYTFGSGTRLTVV.

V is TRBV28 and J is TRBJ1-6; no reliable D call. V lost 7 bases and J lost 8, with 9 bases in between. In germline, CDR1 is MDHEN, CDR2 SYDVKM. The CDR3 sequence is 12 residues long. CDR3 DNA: TGTGCCAGCAACCCCTCATATTCACCCCTCCACTTT. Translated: CASNPSYSPLHF.

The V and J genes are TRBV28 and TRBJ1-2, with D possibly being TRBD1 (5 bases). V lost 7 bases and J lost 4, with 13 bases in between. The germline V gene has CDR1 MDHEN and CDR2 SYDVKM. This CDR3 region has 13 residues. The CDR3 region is CASMAGSVYGYTF. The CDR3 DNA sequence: TGTGCCAGCATGGCAGGGTCTGTCTATGGCTACACCTTC.

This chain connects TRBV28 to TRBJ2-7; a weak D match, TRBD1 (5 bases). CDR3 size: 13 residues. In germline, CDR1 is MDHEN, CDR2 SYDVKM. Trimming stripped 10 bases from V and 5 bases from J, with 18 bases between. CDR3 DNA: TGTGCCACCAAACTCACAGGAGACCACGAGCAGTACTTC. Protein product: CATKLTGDHEQYF.